This is a list of T cell receptor beta chains from one sample in a study of CD8 T cells in ankylosing spondylitis. TCRdb fed the 5' RACE reads into MiXCR, producing one record per CDR3 protein. Among about 700,000 distinct CDR3 sequences listed, about 20% were seen once. The source material was blood, either unsorted or a sorted T cell fraction (not recorded which). These receptor sequences come from a male donor with ankylosing spondylitis. The CDR3 runs from the conserved cysteine through the conserved F or W. A D gene is named only where the DNA matches it firmly. Some rows have no size entry. The others give once, few or many, or a class for an expanded clone.

d_call: .; v_call: TRBV18; clone_size: .; j_call: TRBJ2-7; cdr3_nt: TGTGCCAGCTCACCACCTTCCCACTCCTACGAGCAGTACTTC; cdr3_aa: CASSPPSHSYEQYF
d_call: TRBD2; v_call: TRBV5-1; clone_size: many; j_call: TRBJ2-3; cdr3_nt: TGCGCCACCGCGACTAGCTCGTCCCCAGATACGCAGTATTTT; cdr3_aa: CATATSSSPDTQYF
d_call: TRBD2; v_call: TRBV6-1; clone_size: few; j_call: TRBJ2-7; cdr3_nt: TGTGCCAGCAGTCTCGGACTAGCGCGGGAGCAGTACTTC; cdr3_aa: CASSLGLAREQYF
d_call: TRBD1; v_call: TRBV15; clone_size: few; j_call: TRBJ2-1; cdr3_nt: TGTGCCACCAGCAAAGACAGGGGGCTGGTCGATGAGCAGTTCTTC; cdr3_aa: CATSKDRGLVDEQFF
d_call: .; v_call: TRBV12-3/TRBV12-4; clone_size: many; j_call: TRBJ2-1; cdr3_nt: TGTGCCAGCAGTTTCCTTCCCAATGAGCAGTTCTTC; cdr3_aa: CASSFLPNEQFF
d_call: TRBD2; v_call: TRBV4-1; clone_size: few; j_call: TRBJ2-1; cdr3_nt: TGCGCCAGCAGCCACCCCGCCGGGACTAGCGGGTGGCATGAGCAGTTCTTC; cdr3_aa: CASSHPAGTSGWHEQFF
d_call: TRBD2; v_call: TRBV12-3/TRBV12-4; clone_size: .; j_call: TRBJ2-1; cdr3_nt: TGTGCCAGCAGACCCGGGACTAGCAGGCTTCATTACAATGAGCAGTTCTTC; cdr3_aa: CASRPGTSRLHYNEQFF
d_call: .; v_call: TRBV11-2; clone_size: .; j_call: TRBJ2-7; cdr3_nt: TGTGCCAGCAGCTCCAGGGGCCTAGCGGAGGACGAGCAGTACTTC; cdr3_aa: CASSSRGLAEDEQYF
d_call: .; v_call: TRBV2; clone_size: few; j_call: TRBJ2-7; cdr3_nt: TGTGCCAGCAGTGATCGCCGGGACACCCGTGGCGAGCAGTACTTC; cdr3_aa: CASSDRRDTRGEQYF
d_call: .; v_call: TRBV2; clone_size: .; j_call: TRBJ2-7; cdr3_nt: TGTGCCAGCAGTGAAGTAGCAGGTTACGAGCAGTACTTC; cdr3_aa: CASSEVAGYEQYF
d_call: .; v_call: TRBV11-2; clone_size: .; j_call: TRBJ2-2; cdr3_nt: TGTGCCAGCAGCTTAGGGTGGGGAAACACCGGGGAGCTGTTTTTT; cdr3_aa: CASSLGWGNTGELFF
d_call: TRBD2; v_call: TRBV12-3/TRBV12-4; clone_size: .; j_call: TRBJ2-3; cdr3_nt: TGTGCCAGCAGAGCTACTAGCGGGAGGACCTTGGCGGATACGCAGTATTTT; cdr3_aa: CASRATSGRTLADTQYF
d_call: TRBD2; v_call: TRBV12-5; clone_size: .; j_call: TRBJ2-1; cdr3_nt: TGTGCTAGTCTCCCCTGGACTAGCGGGGCGCAATACAATGAGCAGTTCTTC; cdr3_aa: CASLPWTSGAQYNEQFF
d_call: .; v_call: TRBV10-3; clone_size: many; j_call: TRBJ2-2; cdr3_nt: TGTGCCATCAGTGACCCCAGACTAGAAAGGACCGGGGAGCTGTTTTTT; cdr3_aa: CAISDPRLERTGELFF
d_call: TRBD1; v_call: TRBV4-1; clone_size: .; j_call: TRBJ1-4; cdr3_nt: TGCGCCAGCAGCCCCGAGGACAGGGTTCATGAAAAACTGTTTTTT; cdr3_aa: CASSPEDRVHEKLFF
d_call: .; v_call: TRBV12-3/TRBV12-4; clone_size: .; j_call: TRBJ2-1; cdr3_nt: TGTGCCAGCAGTCCCCCGGGGCAGAACAATGAGCAGTTCTTC; cdr3_aa: CASSPPGQNNEQFF
d_call: TRBD1; v_call: TRBV10-3; clone_size: .; j_call: TRBJ2-1; cdr3_nt: TGTGCCATCAGTGCCGGGACAGGGAGGTCCTACAATGAGCAGTTCTTC; cdr3_aa: CAISAGTGRSYNEQFF
d_call: .; v_call: TRBV6-5; clone_size: .; j_call: TRBJ2-1; cdr3_nt: TGTGCCAGCAGTTACTCAAGGCAGGGTGGTGGGCAGTTCTTC; cdr3_aa: CASSYSRQGGGQFF
d_call: .; v_call: TRBV10-3; clone_size: many; j_call: TRBJ2-5; cdr3_nt: TGTGCCATCAGTGTATCCCAGGAAGAGACCCAGTACTTC; cdr3_aa: CAISVSQEETQYF
d_call: .; v_call: TRBV5-1; clone_size: .; j_call: TRBJ2-3; cdr3_nt: TGCGCCAGCAGCTTGCGGACTAACGTGGATACGCAGTATTTT; cdr3_aa: CASSLRTNVDTQYF
d_call: .; v_call: TRBV6-5; clone_size: .; j_call: TRBJ1-1; cdr3_nt: TGTGCCAGCAGTTACGATCGGGCAGTGAACACTGAAGCTTTCTTT; cdr3_aa: CASSYDRAVNTEAFF
d_call: .; v_call: TRBV5-1; clone_size: .; j_call: TRBJ2-3; cdr3_nt: TGCGCCAGCAGCTTGGCGGAGTACGAATGGCTCACAGATACGCAGTATTTT; cdr3_aa: CASSLAEYEWLTDTQYF
d_call: TRBD1; v_call: TRBV28; clone_size: .; j_call: TRBJ1-1; cdr3_nt: TGTGCCAGCAGTTTATTTGGACAGGGCGTGAACACTGAAGCTTTCTTT; cdr3_aa: CASSLFGQGVNTEAFF
d_call: .; v_call: TRBV27; clone_size: .; j_call: TRBJ1-6; cdr3_nt: TGTGCCAGCAGTTTCAGGCAGGGAAAGGAAGGCCTGCACTTT; cdr3_aa: CASSFRQGKEGLHF
d_call: .; v_call: TRBV3-1; clone_size: few; j_call: TRBJ1-2; cdr3_nt: TGTGCCAGCAGCCAATTCCCCCTCGGCTACACCTTC; cdr3_aa: CASSQFPLGYTF
d_call: .; v_call: TRBV20-1; clone_size: few; j_call: TRBJ1-1; cdr3_nt: TGCAGTGCTAGAGGATCGATGGGGGGCCTCACTGAAGCTTTCTTT; cdr3_aa: CSARGSMGGLTEAFF
d_call: .; v_call: TRBV12-5; clone_size: many; j_call: TRBJ1-5; cdr3_nt: TGTGCTAGTGGAGACAGCTATAGCAATCAGCCCCAGCATTTT; cdr3_aa: CASGDSYSNQPQHF
d_call: .; v_call: TRBV3-1; clone_size: .; j_call: TRBJ2-7; cdr3_nt: TGTGCCAGCGGATGGGTCGGACCCTACGAGCAGTACTTC; cdr3_aa: CASGWVGPYEQYF
d_call: TRBD2; v_call: TRBV4-3; clone_size: once; j_call: TRBJ2-7; cdr3_nt: TGCGCCAGCAGCCACATTTTGGAGACTAGCGCTGGGGAGCAGTACTTC; cdr3_aa: CASSHILETSAGEQYF
d_call: .; v_call: TRBV29-1; clone_size: few; j_call: TRBJ2-1; cdr3_nt: TGCAGCGCCGGGGAATTGAGGGAGTATCGCTACAATGAGCAGTTCTTC; cdr3_aa: CSAGELREYRYNEQFF
d_call: .; v_call: TRBV20-1; clone_size: .; j_call: TRBJ1-5; cdr3_nt: TGCAGTGCCCTAAAAGGGAATAGCAATCAGCCCCAGCATTTT; cdr3_aa: CSALKGNSNQPQHF
d_call: TRBD2; v_call: TRBV5-1; clone_size: .; j_call: TRBJ2-1; cdr3_nt: TGCGCCAGCAGCTTACCACGGACTAGCGGGAGGGCCGTGTCCTACAATGAGCAGTTCTTC; cdr3_aa: CASSLPRTSGRAVSYNEQFF
d_call: .; v_call: TRBV15; clone_size: few; j_call: TRBJ2-4; cdr3_nt: TGTGCCACCAGCAGACTTCTGATGGGGATGGAAAACATTCAGTACTTC; cdr3_aa: CATSRLLMGMENIQYF